This T cell receptor beta chain was sequenced in a study of T cells in Graves' hyperthyroidism and ophthalmopathy. This CDR3 is built from 15 residues. Germline V gives CDR1 SNHLY, CDR2 FYNNEI. From RNA transcripts, TCR beta CDR3 regions were amplified. First-round RT-PCR of the TCR CDR3 relied on the HTBI primer set. TCRdb fed the multiplex PCR reads into MiXCR, producing one record per CDR3 protein. The sample holds 550,000 to 700,000 distinct CDR3 sequences, 40% to 55% seen once. Regarding the study as a whole: Appearing also in blood were most of the thyroid clonotypes expanded above 0.001.

A note on this clonotype: Its antigen is as yet unknown. At one boundary the junction diverges from the germline segment, which might be a read error.

J is TRBJ2-7 and V is TRBV2; tentatively, D is TRBD2 (6 bases). This sequence originates from an adult woman with Graves' disease, either hyperthyroidism or ophthalmopathy (not recorded which). Sequenced input: peripheral blood or thyroid tissue (not recorded which). The CDR3 region has the DNA TGTGCCATCAGTGAGGACGGGAGCCAGGTCGACGAGCAGTACTTC. Its translation: CAISEDGSQVDEQYF.